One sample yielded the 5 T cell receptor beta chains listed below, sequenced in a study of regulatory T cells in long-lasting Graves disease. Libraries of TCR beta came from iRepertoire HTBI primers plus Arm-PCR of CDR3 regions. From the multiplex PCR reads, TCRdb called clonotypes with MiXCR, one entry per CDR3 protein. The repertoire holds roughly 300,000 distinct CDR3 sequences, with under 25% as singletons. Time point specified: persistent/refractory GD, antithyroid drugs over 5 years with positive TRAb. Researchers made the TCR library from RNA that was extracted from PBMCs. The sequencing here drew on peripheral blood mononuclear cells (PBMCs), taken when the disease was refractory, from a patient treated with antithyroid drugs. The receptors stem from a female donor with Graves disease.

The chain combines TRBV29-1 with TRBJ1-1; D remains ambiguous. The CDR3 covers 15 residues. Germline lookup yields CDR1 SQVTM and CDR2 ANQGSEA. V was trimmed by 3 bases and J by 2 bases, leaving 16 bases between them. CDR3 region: CSVDGYASRNTEAFF. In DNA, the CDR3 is TGCAGCGTTGATGGGTACGCCAGCAGAAACACTGAAGCTTTCTTT.

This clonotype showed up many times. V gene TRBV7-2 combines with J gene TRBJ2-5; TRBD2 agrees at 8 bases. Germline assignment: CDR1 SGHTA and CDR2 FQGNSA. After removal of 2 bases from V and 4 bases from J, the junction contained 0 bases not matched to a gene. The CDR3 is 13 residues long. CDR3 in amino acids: CASSLRGGETQYF. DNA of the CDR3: TGTGCCAGCAGCTTACGGGGGGGAGAGACCCAGTACTTC.

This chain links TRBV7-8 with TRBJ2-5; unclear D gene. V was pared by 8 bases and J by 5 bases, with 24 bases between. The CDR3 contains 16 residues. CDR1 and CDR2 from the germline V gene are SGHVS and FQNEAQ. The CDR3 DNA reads TGTGCCAGCGGCACCCCTGGCGGAGCACCGGAGGAGACCCAGTACTTC. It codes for CASGTPGGAPEETQYF.

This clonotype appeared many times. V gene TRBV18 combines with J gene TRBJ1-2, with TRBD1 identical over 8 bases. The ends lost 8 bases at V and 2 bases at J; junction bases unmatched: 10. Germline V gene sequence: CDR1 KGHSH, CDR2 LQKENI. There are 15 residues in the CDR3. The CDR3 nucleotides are TGTGCCAGCCGGACCGGACAGGGAGGGAACTATGGCTACACCTTC. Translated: CASRTGQGGNYGYTF.

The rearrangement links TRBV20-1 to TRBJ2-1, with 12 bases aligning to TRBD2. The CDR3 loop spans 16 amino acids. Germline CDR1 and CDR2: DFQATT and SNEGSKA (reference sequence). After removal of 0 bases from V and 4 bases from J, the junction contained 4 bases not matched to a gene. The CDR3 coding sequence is TGCAGTGCTAGAGATTTGACTAGCGGGGGTTACAATGAGCAGTTCTTC. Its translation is CSARDLTSGGYNEQFF.